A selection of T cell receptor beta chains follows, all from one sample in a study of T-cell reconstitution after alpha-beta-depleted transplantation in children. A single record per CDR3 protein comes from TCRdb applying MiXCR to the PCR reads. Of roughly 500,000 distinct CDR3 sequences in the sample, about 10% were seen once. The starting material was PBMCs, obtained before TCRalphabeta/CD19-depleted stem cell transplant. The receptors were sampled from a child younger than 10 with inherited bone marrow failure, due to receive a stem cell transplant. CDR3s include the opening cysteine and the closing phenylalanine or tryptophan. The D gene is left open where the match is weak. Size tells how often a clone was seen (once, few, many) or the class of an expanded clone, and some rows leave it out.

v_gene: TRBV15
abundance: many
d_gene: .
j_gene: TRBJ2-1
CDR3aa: CATSRLIDEQFF
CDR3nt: TGTGCCACCAGCAGACTCATCGATGAGCAGTTCTTC

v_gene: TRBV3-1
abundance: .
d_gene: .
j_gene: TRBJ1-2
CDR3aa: CASSQGTPTNYGYTF
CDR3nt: TGTGCCAGCAGCCAGGGGACACCAACTAACTATGGCTACACCTTC

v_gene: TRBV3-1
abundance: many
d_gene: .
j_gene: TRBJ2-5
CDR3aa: CASSRRQLPGQETQYF
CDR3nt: TGTGCCAGCAGCCGTAGACAGCTTCCCGGACAAGAGACCCAGTACTTC

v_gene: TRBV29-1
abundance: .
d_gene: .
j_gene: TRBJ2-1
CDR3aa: CSVDKGQKTYNEQFF
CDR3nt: TGCAGCGTTGATAAGGGGCAGAAAACCTACAATGAGCAGTTCTTC

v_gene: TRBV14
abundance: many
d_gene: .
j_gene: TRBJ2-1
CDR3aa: CASSQELGTYNEQFF
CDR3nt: TGTGCCAGCAGCCAAGAACTAGGAACCTACAATGAGCAGTTCTTC

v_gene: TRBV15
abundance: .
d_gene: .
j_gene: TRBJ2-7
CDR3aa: CATSRDFQGREQYF
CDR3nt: TGTGCCACCAGCAGAGATTTTCAGGGCCGCGAGCAGTACTTC

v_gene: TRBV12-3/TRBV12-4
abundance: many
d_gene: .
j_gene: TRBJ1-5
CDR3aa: CASSLSTRGNQPQHF
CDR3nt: TGTGCCAGCAGTTTATCAACGAGGGGCAATCAGCCCCAGCATTTT

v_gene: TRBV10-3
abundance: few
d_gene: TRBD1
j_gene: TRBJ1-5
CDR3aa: CAISDVTGVDQPQHF
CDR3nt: TGTGCCATCAGTGACGTGACAGGGGTTGATCAGCCCCAGCATTTT

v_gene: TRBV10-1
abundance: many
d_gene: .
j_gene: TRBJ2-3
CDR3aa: CASSESGSPTDTQYF
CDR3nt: TGCGCCAGCAGTGAGTCAGGGTCCCCCACAGATACGCAGTATTTT

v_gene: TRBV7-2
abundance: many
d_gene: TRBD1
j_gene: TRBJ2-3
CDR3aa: CASGDRGHTQYF
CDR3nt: TGTGCCAGCGGGGACAGGGGGCATACGCAGTATTTT

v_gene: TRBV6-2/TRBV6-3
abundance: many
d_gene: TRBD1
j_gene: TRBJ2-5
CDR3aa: CASSSGQGYGETQYF
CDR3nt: TGTGCCAGCAGTTCCGGACAGGGCTACGGAGAGACCCAGTACTTC

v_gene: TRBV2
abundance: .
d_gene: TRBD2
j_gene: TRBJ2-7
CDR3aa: CASIGLAAYEQYF
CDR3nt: TGTGCCAGCATCGGACTAGCGGCCTACGAGCAGTACTTC

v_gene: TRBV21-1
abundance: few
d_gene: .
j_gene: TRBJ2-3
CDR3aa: CASRQGGGTDTQYF
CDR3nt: TGTGCCAGCAGACAGGGGGGGGGCACAGATACGCAGTATTTT

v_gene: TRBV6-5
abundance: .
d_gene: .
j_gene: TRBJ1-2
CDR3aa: CASSYSGGANYGYTF
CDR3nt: TGTGCCAGCAGTTACTCGGGGGGCGCTAACTATGGCTACACCTTC

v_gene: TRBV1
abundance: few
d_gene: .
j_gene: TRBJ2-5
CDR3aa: CTSSQGRETQYF
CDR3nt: TGCACCAGCAGCCAAGGACGGGAGACCCAGTACTTC

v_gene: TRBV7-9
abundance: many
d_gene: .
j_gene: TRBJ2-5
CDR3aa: CASSLGGPPYQETQYF
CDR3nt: TGTGCCAGCAGCTTAGGGGGACCCCCGTACCAAGAGACCCAGTACTTC

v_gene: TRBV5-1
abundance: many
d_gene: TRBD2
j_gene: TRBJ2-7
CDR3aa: CASSLEGVTSGGSYEQYF
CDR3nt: TGCGCCAGCAGCTTGGAGGGGGTAACTAGCGGGGGCTCCTACGAGCAGTACTTC

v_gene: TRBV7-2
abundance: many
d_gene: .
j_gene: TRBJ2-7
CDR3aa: CASSLGVTSYEQYF
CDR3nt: TGTGCCAGCAGCTTAGGCGTGACATCCTACGAGCAGTACTTC

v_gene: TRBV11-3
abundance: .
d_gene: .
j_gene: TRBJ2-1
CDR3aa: CASSRPGTSYNEQFF
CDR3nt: TGTGCCAGCAGCCGTCCCGGGACATCCTACAATGAGCAGTTCTTC

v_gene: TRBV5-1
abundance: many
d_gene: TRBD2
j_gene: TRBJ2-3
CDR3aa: CASSAPLAVTDTQYF
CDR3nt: TGCGCCAGCAGCGCCCCCCTAGCGGTCACAGATACGCAGTATTTT

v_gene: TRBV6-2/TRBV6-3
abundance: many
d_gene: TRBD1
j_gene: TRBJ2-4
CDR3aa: CASRTRDSVAKNIQYF
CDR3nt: TGTGCCAGCAGGACCCGGGACAGCGTAGCCAAAAACATTCAGTACTTC

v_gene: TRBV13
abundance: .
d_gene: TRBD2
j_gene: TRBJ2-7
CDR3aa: CASSVLLAGFDEQYF
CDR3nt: TGTGCCAGCAGCGTGCTACTAGCGGGGTTTGACGAGCAGTACTTC

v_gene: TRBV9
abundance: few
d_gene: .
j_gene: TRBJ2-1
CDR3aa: CASSPSAGPNNEQFF
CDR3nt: TGTGCCAGCAGCCCCTCAGCCGGGCCCAACAATGAGCAGTTCTTC

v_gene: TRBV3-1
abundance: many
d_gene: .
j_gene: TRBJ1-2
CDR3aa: CASSQDWGYGYTF
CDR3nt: TGCGCCAGCAGCCAAGACTGGGGCTATGGCTACACCTTC

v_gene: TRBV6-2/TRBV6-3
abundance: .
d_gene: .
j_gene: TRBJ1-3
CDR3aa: CASSYSGQGGPRGGSGNTIYF
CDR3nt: TGTGCCAGCAGTTACTCAGGCCAGGGAGGACCCAGAGGGGGGTCTGGAAACACCATATATTTT

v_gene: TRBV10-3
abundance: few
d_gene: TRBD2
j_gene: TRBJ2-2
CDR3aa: CAISDLPSSGSNTGELFF
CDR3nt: TGTGCCATCAGTGACCTTCCTTCTAGCGGGAGTAACACCGGGGAGCTGTTTTTT

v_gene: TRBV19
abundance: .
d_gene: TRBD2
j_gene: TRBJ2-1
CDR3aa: CASRPGLAGGSSYNEQFF
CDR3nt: TGTGCCAGTAGGCCCGGACTAGCGGGGGGGAGCTCCTACAATGAGCAGTTCTTC

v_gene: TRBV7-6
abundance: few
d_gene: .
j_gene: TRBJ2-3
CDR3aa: CASSPRAQAATLHTQYF
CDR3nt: TGTGCCAGCAGCCCACGTGCCCAGGCAGCTACCCTCCATACGCAGTATTTT

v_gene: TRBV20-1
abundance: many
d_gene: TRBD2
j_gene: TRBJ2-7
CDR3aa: CSATGLAGSSYEQYF
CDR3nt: TGCAGTGCTACGGGACTAGCGGGAAGCTCCTACGAGCAGTACTTC

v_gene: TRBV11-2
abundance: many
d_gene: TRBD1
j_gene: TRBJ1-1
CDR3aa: CASSSAGGASEAFF
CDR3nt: TGTGCCAGCAGCTCCGCAGGGGGCGCATCTGAAGCTTTCTTT

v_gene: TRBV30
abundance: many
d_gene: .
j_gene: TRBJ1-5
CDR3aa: CAWRRPGGHQPQHF
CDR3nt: TGTGCCTGGAGAAGGCCCGGGGGACATCAGCCCCAGCATTTT